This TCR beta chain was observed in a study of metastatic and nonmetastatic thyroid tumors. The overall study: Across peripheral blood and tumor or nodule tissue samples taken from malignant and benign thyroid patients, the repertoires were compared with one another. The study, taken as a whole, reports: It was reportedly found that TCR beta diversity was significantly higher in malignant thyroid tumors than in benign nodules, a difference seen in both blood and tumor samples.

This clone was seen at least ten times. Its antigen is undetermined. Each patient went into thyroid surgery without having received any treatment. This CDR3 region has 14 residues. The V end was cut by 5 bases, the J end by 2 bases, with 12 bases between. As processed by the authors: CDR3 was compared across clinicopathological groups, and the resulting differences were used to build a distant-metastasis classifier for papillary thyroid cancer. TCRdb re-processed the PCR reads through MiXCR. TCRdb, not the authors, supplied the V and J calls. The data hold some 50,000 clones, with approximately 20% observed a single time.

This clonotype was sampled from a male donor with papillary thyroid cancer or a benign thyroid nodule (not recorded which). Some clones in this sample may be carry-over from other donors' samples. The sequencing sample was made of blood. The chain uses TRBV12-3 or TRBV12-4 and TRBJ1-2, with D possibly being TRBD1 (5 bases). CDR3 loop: CASSRAKGNYGYTF. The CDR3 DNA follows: TGTGCCAGCAGTCGAGCCAAGGGGAACTATGGCTACACCTTC.